Below, 26 T cell receptor beta chains from the same sample are listed, as sequenced in a study of CD8 T cells in Susac syndrome. Reverse transcription of about 0.5 to 1 ug RNA was carried out with random hexamers. Each CDR3 protein gets one entry after TCRdb re-called the immunoSEQ multiplex PCR reads with MiXCR. The table includes roughly 330,000 distinct CDR3 sequences, 92% detected once. Sequencing used CD4+ T cells from PBMCs. The receptors come from a human donor with multiple sclerosis.

The rearrangement uses TRBV2 and TRBJ1-1, with 10 bases aligning to TRBD1. V was pared by 6 bases and J by 3 bases, with 4 bases of the junction left unmatched. CDR1 is SNHLY and CDR2 is FYNNEI in the germline V gene. The CDR3 has 14 amino acids. The CDR3 region has the DNA TGTGCCAGCAGACTGGGGACAGGGGACACTGAAGCTTTCTTT. Translating it yields CASRLGTGDTEAFF.

This rearrangement joins TRBV7-3 to TRBJ2-2; 8 bases fit TRBD2. V dropped 5 bases and J dropped 8; count of bases not matched to a gene: 10. Germline V lookup: CDR1 SGHTA, CDR2 FQGTGA. This CDR3 region has 15 residues. CDR3 sequence reads: CASSEGLGNLGELFF. The CDR3 bases are TGTGCCAGCAGCGAGGGACTAGGAAACTTGGGGGAGCTGTTTTTT.

The CDR3 coding sequence is TGTGCCAGCAGCCCCAAAGTGGGAGCCTACGAGCAGTACTTC. It specifies CASSPKVGAYEQYF. The chain combines TRBV14 with TRBJ2-7, with D perhaps matching TRBD2 (5 bases). The germline CDR1 and CDR2 sequences are SGHDN and FVKESK. V was clipped by 4 bases and J by 2 bases, with 12 bases between them. The CDR3 consists of 14 residues.

This chain connects TRBV5-8 to TRBJ1-5; D remains unclear. The CDR3 is 13 residues long. V dropped 7 bases and J dropped 5 bases, with 13 bases sitting between them. Germline CDR1 and CDR2: SGHTS and YDEGEE. The CDR3 coding sequence is TGTGCCAGCGTTCGGGTTTGGGATCAGCCCCAGCATTTT. This codes for CASVRVWDQPQHF.

CDR3 protein: CASSQRDRGDYGYTF. Written as DNA, the CDR3 is TGTGCCAGCAGCCAGAGGGACAGGGGAGACTATGGCTACACCTTC. The rearrangement links TRBV4-2 to TRBJ1-2; TRBD1 matches at 10 bases. The CDR3 length is 15 residues. The germline CDR1 and CDR2 sequences are LGHNA and YNFKEQ. V lost 3 bases to trimming and J lost 3 bases; unmatched junction nucleotides: 4.

The genes are TRBV6-2 or TRBV6-3 and TRBJ2-3; D gene uncertain. V was shortened by 4 bases and J by 1 base, with 3 bases between the two germline ends. The CDR3 spans 12 residues. Germline CDR1 MNHEY, CDR2 SVGEGT. The CDR3 DNA follows: TGTGCCAGCAGTTCCGGCACAGATACGCAGTATTTT. Translated: CASSSGTDTQYF.

The chain recombines TRBV7-9 with TRBJ2-1; 9 bases fit TRBD1. This CDR3 region has 15 residues. Per the germline V gene, CDR1 is SEHNR and CDR2 is FQNEAQ (reference sequence). V was clipped by 4 bases and J by 8 bases; unmatched bases: 9. The CDR3 is CASSSGQGTFYEQFF. CDR3 nucleotide sequence: TGTGCCAGCAGCTCGGGACAGGGAACGTTCTATGAGCAGTTCTTC.

V and J are TRBV29-1 and TRBJ2-5; 9 positions agree with TRBD2. Per germline, CDR1 SQVTM and CDR2 ANQGSEA. The J segment lost 5 bases and the V segment lost 6 bases, leaving 7 bases of the junction unmatched. CDR3 size: 13 residues. In DNA form, the CDR3 reads TGCAGCGTGACAGCGGGAGGTGGCGAGACCCAGTACTTC. This codes for CSVTAGGGETQYF.

The table lists this clonotype with a count of one. J is TRBJ2-3 and V is TRBV5-4, with D possibly matching TRBD1 (7 bases). V was pared by 0 bases and J by 0 bases, with 11 bases between. The germline V gene has CDR1 SGHNT and CDR2 YYREEE (reference sequence). This CDR3 region has 16 residues. This CDR3 reads CASSLVAGGSTDTQYF. CDR3 DNA sequence: TGTGCCAGCAGCTTGGTGGCAGGGGGGAGCACAGATACGCAGTATTTT.

The chain links TRBV29-1 to TRBJ1-2; 7 bases agree with TRBD1. This CDR3 is 12 amino acids long. Germline V gives CDR1 SQVTM, CDR2 ANQGSEA. V gave up 7 bases and J gave up 3 bases; unmatched junction bases: 5. CDR3: CSGGDRDYGYTF. CDR3 sequence (DNA): TGCAGCGGGGGAGACAGGGACTATGGCTACACCTTC.

V is TRBV6-1 and J is TRBJ2-7; TRBD1 agrees at 9 bases. The CDR3 runs 13 residues. J gave up 4 bases and V 6 bases, and 4 bases lay outside the gene matches. Germline V gene data show CDR1 as MNHNS and CDR2 as SASEGT. The CDR3 loop reads CASRGDRVYEQYF. The DNA for the CDR3 is TGTGCCAGCAGGGGGGACAGGGTTTACGAGCAGTACTTC.

The table lists this clonotype with a few counts. This chain joins TRBV4-1 and TRBJ2-7; 10 nucleotides line up with TRBD2. Trimming cost V 5 bases and J 8 bases; bases outside gene matches: 9. The germline gives CDR1 MGHRA, CDR2 YSYEKL. CDR3 length: 14 residues. CDR3 nucleotide sequence: TGCGCCAGCAGCGGCCGGACTAGCGGAGCCCAGCAGTACTTC. Protein product: CASSGRTSGAQQYF.

The gene calls are TRBV19 and TRBJ1-2; D call uncertain. Trimming shortened V by 9 bases and J by 4 bases, and 15 bases separated the two germline ends. From germline, CDR1 is LNHDA and CDR2 SQIVND (reference sequence). The CDR3 consists of 13 residues. CDR3 residues: CASGIVGSYGYTF. In nucleotides, the CDR3 is TGTGCCAGCGGAATCGTGGGGAGCTATGGCTACACCTTC.

This chain joins TRBV7-2 and TRBJ1-3, with D tentatively TRBD1 (6 bases). This CDR3 contains 15 residues. Trimming stripped 4 bases from V and 4 bases from J, with 14 bases between. Germline CDR1 SGHTA, CDR2 FQGNSA. DNA of the CDR3: TGTGCCAGCAGCTCAAGACACAGGGACGGAAACACCATATATTTT. It yields the protein CASSSRHRDGNTIYF. The full variable domain, completed using reference TRBV7-2 and TRBJ1-3, is GAGVSQSPSNKVTEKGKDVELRCDPISGHTALYWYRQSLGQGLEFLIYFQGNSAPDKSGLPSDRFSAERTGGSVSTLTIQRTQQEDSAVYLCASSSRHRDGNTIYFGEGSWLTVV.

This clonotype has a single count. The chain joins TRBV3-1 to TRBJ1-6; TRBD1 matches 7 bases. CDR3 length: 17 residues. The J segment lost 5 bases and the V segment lost 1 base, leaving 8 bases of the junction unmatched. Germline V gene sequence: CDR1 LGHDT, CDR2 YNNKEL (reference sequence). In nucleotides, the CDR3 is TGTGCCAGCAGCCAAGCCTTTTCCGACAGGGATAATTCACCCCTCCACTTT. Its translation is CASSQAFSDRDNSPLHF.

This clonotype was recorded a few times. V gene TRBV5-1 combines with J gene TRBJ2-5; 7 bases match TRBD2. With 0 bases clipped from V and 4 bases from J, the junction kept 0 bases outside the gene matches. The CDR3 totals 13 residues. Germline-derived CDR1 and CDR2 are SGHRS and YFSETQ. The DNA of the CDR3 is TGCGCCAGCAGCTTGGGCGGGGGAGAGACCCAGTACTTC. Residues: CASSLGGGETQYF.

This clonotype was recorded once. V usage is TRBV3-1 and J usage is TRBJ2-1, with 9 bases aligning to TRBD2. V lost 0 bases and J lost 1; bases outside the gene matches: 4. CDR1 LGHDT and CDR2 YNNKEL come from the germline V gene (reference sequence). This CDR3 is 17 amino acids long. The CDR3 protein is CASSQDYSGRSYNEQFF. The CDR3 DNA reads as TGTGCCAGCAGCCAAGATTATAGCGGGAGATCCTACAATGAGCAGTTCTTC.

The CDR3 sequence is CSAGAGGEEQYF. The CDR3 nucleotides read TGCAGCGCCGGGGCCGGCGGGGAGGAGCAGTACTTC. This chain links TRBV29-1 with TRBJ2-7, with a possible D match to TRBD2 (6 bases). With 7 bases removed from V and 7 bases from J, the gap between germline ends came to 17 bases. Germline CDR1 is SQVTM and CDR2 is ANQGSEA. The CDR3 runs 12 residues.

In its sample, this clonotype was seen once. The V and J genes are TRBV7-6 and TRBJ2-3, with unresolved D. The CDR3 loop spans 15 amino acids. The germline V gene has CDR1 SGHVS and CDR2 FNYEAQ. The ends were cut back, 0 bases at V and 0 bases at J, with 7 bases in the middle. CDR3 residues: CASSLARVSTDTQYF. CDR3 DNA: TGTGCCAGCAGCTTAGCCCGGGTTAGCACAGATACGCAGTATTTT. Filled out from reference TRBV7-6 and TRBJ2-3, the complete variable domain reads GAGVSQSPRYKVTKRGQDVALRCDPISGHVSLYWYRQALGQGPEFLTYFNYEAQQDKSGLPNDRFSAERPEGSISTLTIQRTEQRDSAMYRCASSLARVSTDTQYFGPGTRLTVL.

J is TRBJ2-7 and V is TRBV5-1, with D perhaps matching TRBD1 (6 bases). This CDR3 has 15 amino acids. V was clipped by 3 bases and J by 6 bases, with 19 bases between them. The V gene's germline CDR1 is SGHRS and CDR2 YFSETQ. This CDR3 is CASSSSTGRNSEQYF. The CDR3 DNA reads TGCGCCAGCAGCTCGAGCACAGGGAGAAACTCCGAGCAGTACTTC.

V usage is TRBV2 and J usage is TRBJ1-4, with D unclear. This CDR3 spans 15 amino acids. Per the germline V gene, CDR1 is SNHLY and CDR2 is FYNNEI. V was cut by 4 bases and J by 8 bases, with 17 bases left in between. CDR3 protein: CASSGPTGLWEKLFF. CDR3 nucleotides: TGTGCCAGCAGTGGACCGACGGGCTTATGGGAAAAACTGTTTTTT.

The chain combines TRBV15 with TRBJ1-1; TRBD1 aligns across 9 bases. The ends lost 0 bases at V and 11 bases at J; junction bases unmatched: 4. The CDR3 loop spans 13 amino acids. From germline, CDR1 is LNHNV and CDR2 YYDKDF (reference sequence). Written as DNA, the CDR3 is TGTGCCACCAGCAGAGACGTCGGACAGGGGGCTTTCTTT. This encodes CATSRDVGQGAFF.

The chain combines TRBV29-1 with TRBJ2-3; D not certain. This CDR3 is 15 amino acids long. Trimming left V 1 base short and J 4 bases short, with 15 bases between. The germline CDR1 and CDR2 sequences are SQVTM and ANQGSEA. The CDR3 nucleotides are TGCAGCGTTGAAGCCCCCCCCACCCAGCCAGATACGCAGTATTTT. It encodes CSVEAPPTQPDTQYF.

This clonotype came up once. The chain carries TRBV6-9 and TRBJ1-2, with a possible D match to TRBD1 (6 bases). The CDR3 has 16 amino acids. V gave up 2 bases and J gave up 2 bases, with 15 bases separating them. Germline V gene sequence: CDR1 MNHGY, CDR2 SVAAGI. Here the CDR3 reads CASSYSAGRGNYGYTF. The CDR3 bases are TGTGCCAGCAGTTATAGCGCGGGCAGGGGAAACTATGGCTACACCTTC.

This clonotype turned up a few times. The V call is TRBV3-1, the J call TRBJ2-7; 11 bases are shared with TRBD2. The trim removed 1 base at V and 1 base at J, leaving 6 bases unmatched. Germline values: CDR1 LGHDT, CDR2 YNNKEL (reference sequence). CDR3 length: 17 residues. The CDR3 sequence is CASSQGPPSGRSYEQYF. CDR3 DNA sequence: TGTGCCAGCAGCCAAGGACCCCCTAGCGGGAGGTCCTACGAGCAGTACTTC.

Only one count was recorded for this clonotype. This rearrangement joins TRBV20-1 to TRBJ1-1; D is perhaps TRBD1 (5 bases). CDR3 length: 10 residues. Trimming stripped 6 bases from V and 7 bases from J, with 9 bases between. The germline V gene encodes CDR1 DFQATT and CDR2 SNEGSKA (reference sequence). The CDR3 DNA is TGCAGTGCCGCAAGGGGTGAAGCTTTCTTT. It encodes CSAARGEAFF.